The clone carrying this TCR beta chain occurred many times. Researchers prepared the TCRbeta library using unique molecular identifiers, the study reports. One entry per CDR3 protein results from TCRdb running MiXCR on the PCR reads. The sample shows 640,000 or so distinct CDR3 sequences, approximately 15% of them seen only once. The sample originates from a study of T-cell reconstitution after alpha-beta-depleted transplantation in children. The CDR3 spans 13 residues. V lost 3 bases and J 1 base, leaving 10 bases between the germline ends. Germline values: CDR1 DFQATT, CDR2 SNEGSKA (reference sequence).

Source: PBMCs from the stem cell graft donor, taken from the stem cell graft. The sequence came from a human donor who donated a stem cell graft to a child with acute myeloid leukemia. The chain uses TRBV20-1 and TRBJ2-7; D remains unclear. This CDR3 reads CSARIRLSYEQYF. Here the CDR3 DNA reads TGCAGTGCTAGGATTCGATTATCCTACGAGCAGTACTTC.